The clone carrying this TCR beta chain was seen many times. What the library attached to individual cDNA molecules were unique molecular identifiers. TCRdb independently ran MiXCR on the RACE reads; one entry per CDR3 protein. The top ten hold about 2.5% of the sample, which has 200,000 to 300,000 distinct CDR3 sequences, about 9% seen once. CDR1 is SGHRS, CDR2 YFSETQ, per germline. The CDR3 loop spans 12 amino acids. V was pared by 1 base and J by 7 bases, with 5 bases between. The sample is drawn from a study of human T cells and chemical hapten exposure. As for the study in general: Sensitization used 2% DPC on around 2 cm by around 2 cm upper inner arm skin. While the roughly 25-week study was under way, patients received diphenylcyclopropenone on the scalp every week.

Time point of the sample: pre-sensitization, week 0. Sample treatment: therapeutic diphenylcyclopropenone sensitization with weekly scalp DPC. V gene TRBV5-1 combines with J gene TRBJ1-4; D is uncertain. The material was whole blood, obtained in connection with sensitization to the hapten diphenylcyclopropenone (DPC). The sequence came from a woman aged 40 to 50 with alopecia areata. Some clones in this sample may be carry-over from other donors' samples. CDR3 bases: TGCGCCAGCAGCTTGTCGAGTGAAAAACTGTTTTTT. Encoded protein: CASSLSSEKLFF.